This note documents a single T cell receptor (beta chain) sequence. The record originates from a study of regulatory T cells in long-lasting Graves disease. The authors built TCR beta libraries using iRepertoire HTBI primers and Arm-PCR of CDR3 regions. One entry per CDR3 protein results from TCRdb running MiXCR on the multiplex PCR reads. The sample holds 390,000 or so distinct CDR3 sequences, about an eighth seen once. The CDR3 covers 17 residues. Trimming removed 2 bases from V and 7 bases from J; junction bases left unmatched: 11. Germline V gene lookup returns CDR1 DFQATT and CDR2 SNEGSKA (reference sequence). This sample's time point: newly diagnosed GD, antithyroid drugs for less than 3 months. Making the TCR library involved RNA that had been extracted from PBMCs. A blood draw put about 8.2 milliliters of peripheral blood into EDTA tubes. These data were also reused for a study on T cells in Graves' hyperthyroidism and ophthalmopathy. As reported in that work: HTBI primers were employed in a first-round RT-PCR of the TCR CDR3.

This specimen was peripheral blood mononuclear cells (PBMCs), taken at new diagnosis, from a patient treated with antithyroid drugs. This chain connects TRBV20-1 to TRBJ2-1, with TRBD2 matching over 13 bases. This TCR came from a woman under 30 with Graves disease. CDR3 coding DNA: TGCAGTGCTAGAAGAGGGACTAGCGGGAAAGTCAAGAATGAGCAGTTCTTC. Its translation: CSARRGTSGKVKNEQFF.